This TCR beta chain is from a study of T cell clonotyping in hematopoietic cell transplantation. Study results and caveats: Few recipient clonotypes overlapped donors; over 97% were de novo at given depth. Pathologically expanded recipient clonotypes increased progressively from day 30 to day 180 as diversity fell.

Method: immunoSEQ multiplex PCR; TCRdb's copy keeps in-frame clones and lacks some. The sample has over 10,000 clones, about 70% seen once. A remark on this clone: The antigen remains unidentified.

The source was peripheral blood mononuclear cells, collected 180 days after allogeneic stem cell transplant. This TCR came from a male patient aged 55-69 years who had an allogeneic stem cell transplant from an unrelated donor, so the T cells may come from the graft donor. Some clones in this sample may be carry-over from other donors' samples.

CDR3 sequence reads: CASSLSQYEQYF. Written as DNA, the CDR3 is TGTGCCAGCAGCTTAAGTCAGTACGAGCAGTACTTC. The rearrangement joins TRBV7-2 to TRBJ2-7; no definite D call. V lost 2 bases to trimming and J lost 4 bases, with 6 bases between them. Germline V lookup: CDR1 SGHTA, CDR2 FQGNSA. The CDR3 extends over 12 amino acids.